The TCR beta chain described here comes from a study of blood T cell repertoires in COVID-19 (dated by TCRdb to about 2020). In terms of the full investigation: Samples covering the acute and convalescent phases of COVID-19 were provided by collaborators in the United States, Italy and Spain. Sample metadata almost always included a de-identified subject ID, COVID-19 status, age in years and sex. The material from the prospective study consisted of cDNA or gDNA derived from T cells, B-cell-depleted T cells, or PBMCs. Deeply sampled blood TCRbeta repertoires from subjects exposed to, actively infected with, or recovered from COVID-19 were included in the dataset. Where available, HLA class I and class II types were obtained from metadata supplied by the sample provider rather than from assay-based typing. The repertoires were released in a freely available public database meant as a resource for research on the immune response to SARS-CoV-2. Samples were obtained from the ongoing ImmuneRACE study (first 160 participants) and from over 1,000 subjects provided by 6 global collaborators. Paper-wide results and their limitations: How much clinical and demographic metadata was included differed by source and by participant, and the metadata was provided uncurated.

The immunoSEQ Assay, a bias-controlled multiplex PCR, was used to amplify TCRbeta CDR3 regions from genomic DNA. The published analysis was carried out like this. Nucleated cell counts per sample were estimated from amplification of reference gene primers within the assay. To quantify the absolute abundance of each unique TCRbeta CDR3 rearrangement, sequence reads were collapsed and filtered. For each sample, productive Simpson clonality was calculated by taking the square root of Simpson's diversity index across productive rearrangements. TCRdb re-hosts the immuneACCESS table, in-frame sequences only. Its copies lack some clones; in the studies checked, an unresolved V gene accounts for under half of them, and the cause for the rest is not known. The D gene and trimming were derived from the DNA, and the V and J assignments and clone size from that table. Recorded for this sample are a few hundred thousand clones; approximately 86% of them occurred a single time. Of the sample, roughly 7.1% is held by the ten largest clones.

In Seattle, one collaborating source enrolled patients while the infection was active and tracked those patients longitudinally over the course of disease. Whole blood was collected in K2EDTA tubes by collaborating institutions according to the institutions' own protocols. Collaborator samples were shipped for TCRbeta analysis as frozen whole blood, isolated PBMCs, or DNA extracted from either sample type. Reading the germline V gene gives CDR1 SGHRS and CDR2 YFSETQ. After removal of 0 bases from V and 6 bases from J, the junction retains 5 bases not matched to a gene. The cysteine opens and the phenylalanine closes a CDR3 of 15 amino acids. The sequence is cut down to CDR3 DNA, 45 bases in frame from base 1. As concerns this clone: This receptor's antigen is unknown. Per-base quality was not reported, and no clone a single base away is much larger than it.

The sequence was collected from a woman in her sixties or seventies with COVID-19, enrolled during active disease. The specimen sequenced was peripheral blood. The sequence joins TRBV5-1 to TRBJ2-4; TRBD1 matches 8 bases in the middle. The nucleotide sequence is TGCGCCAGCAGCTTGGTAGGGACAGGACTAAACATTCAGTACTTC. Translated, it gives CASSLVGTGLNIQYF.